This is a list of T cell receptor beta chains from one sample in a study of blood T cell repertoires in COVID-19. The table came from immunoSEQ multiplex PCR; TCRdb's copy has only in-frame clones and leaves some out. The sample has tens of thousands of clones, around four fifths seen once. The material sequenced was peripheral blood. Source of these receptors: a human donor in a cohort sampled during active COVID-19. Both conserved end residues are part of each CDR3. D genes are given only for firm matches. Clone size is stated in some rows and not others, as once, few, many or a class when expanded.

v_call	j_call	clone_size	d_call	cdr3_aa	cdr3_nt
TRBV5-5	TRBJ2-1	once	TRBD2	CASSLEWSLAGGNEQFF	TGTGCCAGCAGCTTGGAATGGTCACTAGCGGGAGGCAATGAGCAGTTCTTC
TRBV7-2	TRBJ2-3	-	-	CASSQSGGRGTDTQYF	TGTGCCAGCAGCCAATCGGGGGGCCGGGGCACAGATACGCAGTATTTT
TRBV7-2	TRBJ2-1	-	TRBD2	CASSLGGGLYNEQFF	TGTGCCAGCAGCTTGGGCGGGGGGCTTTACAATGAGCAGTTCTTC
TRBV18	TRBJ2-2	-	-	CASSRTAGDTGELFF	TGTGCCAGCTCACGGACCGCAGGGGATACCGGGGAGCTGTTTTTT
TRBV4-1	TRBJ2-3	-	TRBD2	CASSQALAGGVDTQYF	TGCGCCAGCAGCCAAGCGCTAGCGGGAGGGGTAGATACGCAGTATTTT
TRBV28	TRBJ2-5	-	TRBD1	CASGTNRGDFQETQYF	TGTGCCAGCGGGACAAACAGGGGGGATTTCCAAGAGACCCAGTACTTC
TRBV4-3	TRBJ2-7	-	TRBD1	CASSQTITRDRPYEQYF	TGCGCCAGCAGCCAGACCATTACCCGGGACAGACCCTACGAGCAGTACTTC
TRBV7-2	TRBJ1-3	-	-	CASSNRGSYQSGNTIYF	TGTGCCAGCAGCAACCGGGGTAGCTACCAGTCTGGAAACACCATATATTTT
TRBV10-3	TRBJ2-3	-	TRBD1	CASTAQGQHRFGTQYF	TGTGCCTCCACTGCCCAGGGACAGCACAGATTTGGTACGCAGTATTTT
TRBV19	TRBJ1-2	-	-	CASRDKAGVSNYGYTF	TGTGCCAGTAGGGATAAAGCTGGAGTATCTAACTATGGCTACACCTTC
TRBV6-5	TRBJ2-7	-	-	CASSDPRDIYEQYF	TGTGCCAGCAGCGACCCCCGGGACATCTACGAGCAGTACTTC
TRBV15	TRBJ1-1	-	TRBD1	CATSTEGALNTEAFF	TGTGCCACCAGCACCGAGGGGGCCTTGAACACTGAAGCTTTCTTT
TRBV5-1	TRBJ2-2	-	-	CASSLGNSNTGELFF	TGCGCCAGCAGCTTGGGGAACAGCAACACCGGGGAGCTGTTTTTT
TRBV6-6	TRBJ2-5	-	TRBD2	CASNRGRLAGGAQETQYF	TGTGCCAGCAATCGGGGGCGACTAGCGGGAGGAGCGCAAGAGACCCAGTACTTC
TRBV11-2	TRBJ2-1	-	-	CASSLAYQRPYNEQFF	TGTGCCAGCAGCTTAGCCTACCAGCGGCCCTACAATGAGCAGTTCTTC
TRBV5-4	TRBJ1-6	-	-	CASSSPTRGDSPLHF	TGTGCCAGCAGCTCACCAACCAGAGGTGATTCACCCCTCCACTTT
TRBV19	TRBJ1-3	-	TRBD1	CASRGSGGTAGNTIYF	TGTGCCAGTAGGGGAAGTGGGGGGACAGCTGGAAACACCATATATTTT
TRBV6-5	TRBJ1-5	-	TRBD1	CAAWAGQAHQPQHF	TGTGCCGCGTGGGCAGGACAGGCGCATCAGCCCCAGCATTTT
TRBV11-2	TRBJ2-3	-	-	CASSLWGLSTDTQYF	TGTGCCAGCAGCTTATGGGGACTTAGCACAGATACGCAGTATTTT
TRBV5-5	TRBJ1-2	-	-	CASSLTGSYGYTF	TGTGCCAGCAGCTTGACAGGGAGCTATGGCTACACCTTC
TRBV7-9	TRBJ2-3	-	TRBD2	CASSKLAGGPDTQYF	TGTGCCAGCAGCAAACTAGCGGGGGGCCCAGATACGCAGTATTTT
TRBV4-3	TRBJ2-3	few	TRBD2	CASSQGEITSGGTDTQYF	TGCGCCAGCAGCCAAGGGGAAATAACTAGCGGGGGCACAGATACGCAGTATTTT
TRBV24-1	TRBJ2-5	-	TRBD2	CATSEPGTSGGQETQYF	TGTGCCACCAGTGAACCCGGGACTAGCGGGGGGCAAGAGACCCAGTACTTC
TRBV19	TRBJ2-2	-	-	CASSIAPVGAGELFF	TGTGCCAGTAGTATAGCCCCAGTGGGGGCAGGGGAGCTGTTTTTT
TRBV5-1	TRBJ1-4	-	TRBD1	CASSTGQGGEKLFF	TGCGCCAGCAGCACGGGACAGGGGGGTGAAAAACTGTTTTTT
TRBV21-1	TRBJ2-1	many	-	CASSKRTSGLHHEQFF	TGTGCCAGCAGCAAAAGGACTAGCGGGTTACACCATGAGCAGTTCTTC
TRBV24-1	TRBJ2-1	-	TRBD2	CATSAAGGDNEQFF	TGTGCCACCAGTGCGGCGGGAGGGGACAATGAGCAGTTCTTC
TRBV7-9	TRBJ1-2	-	TRBD1	CASSLQGQGWNYGYTF	TGTGCCAGCAGCTTACAAGGACAGGGATGGAACTATGGCTACACCTTC
TRBV28	TRBJ1-3	-	-	CASSLQANTIYF	TGTGCCAGCAGCCTCCAGGCAAACACCATATATTTT
TRBV10-2	TRBJ2-3	-	-	CASMLTSTDTQYF	TGCGCCAGCATGTTGACAAGCACAGATACGCAGTATTTT
TRBV19	TRBJ1-5	-	TRBD1	CASSEQGAVGNQPQHF	TGTGCCAGTAGCGAACAGGGGGCTGTTGGCAATCAGCCCCAGCATTTT
TRBV6-5	TRBJ1-2	once	-	CASRRDWGNYGYTF	TGTGCCAGCAGGCGGGACTGGGGTAACTATGGCTACACCTTC
TRBV24-1	TRBJ2-3	-	-	CATSDFETADTQYF	TGTGCCACCAGTGATTTTGAGACAGCAGATACGCAGTATTTT
TRBV7-9	TRBJ2-4	-	TRBD2	CASSWGGENIQYF	TGTGCCAGCAGCTGGGGAGGGGAAAACATTCAGTACTTC
TRBV2	TRBJ1-6	-	-	CASSLEGGIGSPLHF	TGTGCCAGCAGCCTTGAGGGGGGGATCGGTTCACCCCTCCACTTT
TRBV4-1	TRBJ2-2	-	-	CASSHPLKGAGGHTGELFF	TGCGCCAGCAGCCATCCCCTAAAGGGGGCGGGGGGCCACACCGGGGAGCTGTTTTTT
TRBV19	TRBJ2-6	-	-	CASSIAGGGGANVLTF	TGTGCCAGTAGTATAGCGGGGGGCGGTGGGGCCAACGTCCTGACTTTC
TRBV7-8	TRBJ1-1	-	-	CASSLVGGDTWTEAFF	TGTGCCAGCAGCTTAGTTGGAGGTGATACTTGGACTGAAGCTTTCTTT
TRBV6-2/TRBV6-3	TRBJ2-2	once	TRBD2	CASSHGLAGGLDGELFF	TGTGCCAGCAGCCACGGACTAGCGGGGGGGCTTGACGGGGAGCTGTTTTTT
TRBV7-2	TRBJ2-3	-	-	CASSLGGNEDTQYF	TGTGCCAGCAGCTTGGGCGGGAATGAAGATACGCAGTATTTT
TRBV7-2	TRBJ1-2	-	TRBD1	CASSATGKGYTF	TGTGCCAGCAGCGCGACAGGGAAAGGCTACACCTTC
TRBV7-9	TRBJ2-2	once	-	CASSRGGVGTGELFF	TGTGCCAGCAGCAGGGGGGGAGTTGGCACCGGGGAGCTGTTTTTT
TRBV4-1	TRBJ1-5	-	-	CASSQDRARQPQHF	TGCGCCAGCAGCCAAGACAGGGCGCGGCAGCCCCAGCATTTT
TRBV5-6	TRBJ2-7	once	-	CASRQRVGEQYF	TGTGCCAGCAGACAGAGGGTGGGGGAGCAGTACTTC
TRBV7-6	TRBJ2-7	-	TRBD2	CASSLGGGNEQYF	TGTGCCAGCAGCTTAGGGGGGGGGAACGAGCAGTACTTC
TRBV11-1	TRBJ2-3	-	-	CASSPAVRSTDTQYF	TGTGCCAGCAGCCCAGCGGTCCGTAGCACAGATACGCAGTATTTT
TRBV7-2	TRBJ2-7	-	TRBD2	CASSEASGGVYEQYF	TGTGCCAGCAGCGAGGCTAGCGGGGGGGTCTACGAGCAGTACTTC
TRBV6-2/TRBV6-3	TRBJ2-1	-	TRBD2	CASSRRAGGYNEQFF	TGTGCCAGCAGCCGTCGAGCGGGGGGGTACAATGAGCAGTTCTTC
TRBV5-6	TRBJ2-3	-	-	CASSLVKNTQYF	TGTGCCAGCAGCTTGGTTAAAAATACGCAGTATTTT
TRBV13	TRBJ2-3	-	TRBD1	CASSPIGQAQGAQYF	TGTGCCAGCAGCCCGATCGGACAGGCCCAGGGGGCGCAGTATTTT
TRBV28	TRBJ1-2	-	-	CASSPTGNYGYTF	TGTGCCAGCAGCCCTACAGGGAACTATGGCTACACCTTC
TRBV7-6	TRBJ1-1	-	-	CASSLGTANTEAFF	TGTGCCAGCAGCTTAGGGACAGCGAACACTGAAGCTTTCTTT
TRBV7-2	TRBJ1-6	-	TRBD1	CASSPRQGSSSPLHF	TGTGCCAGCAGTCCTAGACAGGGGTCGAGTTCACCCCTCCACTTT
TRBV3-1/TRBV3-2	TRBJ2-3	-	-	CASSQGRLRSTDTQYF	TGTGCCAGCAGCCAAGGACGACTGCGTAGCACAGATACGCAGTATTTT